The 8 T cell receptor beta chains below come from one sample, sequenced in a study of CD8+ T cells in alopecia areata. Sequencing templates came from extracted RNA that was reverse transcribed into cDNA. Only in-frame clones appear in the TCRdb table, and some are missing; sequencing was by immunoSEQ multiplex PCR. Seen here are 150,000 to 200,000 clones, 64% observed once, and the top ten hold approximately 1.2%. The treatment here: oral pan-JAK inhibitor, 5-10 mg twice daily. The specimen was CD4+ T cells sorted from blood, collected at approximately week 50, from a patient treated with tofacitinib. The receptors stem from a human donor with alopecia areata.

The chain employs TRBV7-9 and TRBJ2-7; D assignment may be TRBD1 or TRBD2 (5 bases each). CDR1 is SEHNR and CDR2 is FQNEAQ in the germline V gene (reference sequence). V lost 0 bases and J 6 bases, leaving 15 bases between the germline ends. This CDR3 contains 15 residues. DNA of the CDR3: TGTGCCAGCAGCTTAGCGCTATCAGGGACCGGCGAGCAGTACTTC. This sequence encodes CASSLALSGTGEQYF.

V gene TRBV11-1 combines with J gene TRBJ2-6; D is ambiguous. Germline lookup yields CDR1 SGHAT and CDR2 FQDESV (reference sequence). V lost 0 bases and J lost 0, with 3 bases in between. This CDR3 is built from 15 residues. The CDR3 DNA reads as TGTGCCAGCAGCTTAGCCGGCTCTGGGGCCAACGTCCTGACTTTC. Amino acids: CASSLAGSGANVLTF.

This rearrangement joins TRBV29-1 to TRBJ2-7; unclear D gene. This CDR3 is built from 12 residues. From germline, CDR1 is SQVTM and CDR2 ANQGSEA. Trimming pared 7 bases from V and 2 bases from J, leaving 12 bases between. CDR3 amino acids: CSATGGPYEQYF. As DNA, the CDR3 is TGCAGCGCGACGGGTGGCCCCTACGAGCAGTACTTC.

There are a few counts of this clone. This sequence joins TRBV4-1 and TRBJ1-1; the D is unclear. This CDR3 region has 17 residues. CDR1 and CDR2 from the germline V gene are MGHRA and YSYEKL. Trimming cost V 1 base and J 0 bases, with 15 bases left between them. The CDR3 region is CASSQGLTGPMNTEAFF. The CDR3 DNA is TGCGCCAGCAGCCAAGGATTGACGGGCCCCATGAACACTGAAGCTTTCTTT.

The V gene is TRBV5-6, the J gene TRBJ2-4, with a possible D match to TRBD2 (5 bases). This CDR3 spans 15 amino acids. V was trimmed by 0 bases and J by 8 bases, leaving 15 bases between them. Germline V gene data show CDR1 as SGHDT and CDR2 as YYEEEE. Here the CDR3 DNA reads TGTGCCAGCAGCTTGGATTTAGGGCCCGGGGACATTCAGTACTTC. It translates to CASSLDLGPGDIQYF.

The V call is TRBV6-6, the J call TRBJ1-3; 7 nucleotides agree with TRBD1. Germline CDR1 MNHNY, CDR2 SVGAGI (reference sequence). Trimming cost V 6 bases and J 4 bases; bases outside gene matches: 9. The length of the CDR3 is 15 residues. The chain's CDR3 is CASRLGTAPGNTIYF. CDR3 DNA: TGTGCCAGCAGGCTAGGGACAGCTCCAGGAAACACCATATATTTT.

The rearrangement links TRBV10-2 to TRBJ1-5; D is unresolved. Germline lookup yields CDR1 WSHSY and CDR2 SAAADI. V lost 0 bases and J lost 7, with 10 bases in between. This CDR3 region has 14 residues. CDR3 protein: CASSESTPRQPQHF. CDR3 coding DNA: TGCGCCAGCAGTGAGTCGACGCCACGCCAGCCCCAGCATTTT.

The chain has TRBV30 and TRBJ1-2; no definite D call. Germline V gene sequence: CDR1 GTSNPN, CDR2 SVGIG (reference sequence). Trimming removed 3 bases at V and 5 bases at J, with 19 bases between. The CDR3 spans 15 residues. CDR3 nucleotide sequence: TGTGCCTGGAGCCCTACACTTCTCAAGGAGTATGGCTACACCTTC. Translating gives CAWSPTLLKEYGYTF.